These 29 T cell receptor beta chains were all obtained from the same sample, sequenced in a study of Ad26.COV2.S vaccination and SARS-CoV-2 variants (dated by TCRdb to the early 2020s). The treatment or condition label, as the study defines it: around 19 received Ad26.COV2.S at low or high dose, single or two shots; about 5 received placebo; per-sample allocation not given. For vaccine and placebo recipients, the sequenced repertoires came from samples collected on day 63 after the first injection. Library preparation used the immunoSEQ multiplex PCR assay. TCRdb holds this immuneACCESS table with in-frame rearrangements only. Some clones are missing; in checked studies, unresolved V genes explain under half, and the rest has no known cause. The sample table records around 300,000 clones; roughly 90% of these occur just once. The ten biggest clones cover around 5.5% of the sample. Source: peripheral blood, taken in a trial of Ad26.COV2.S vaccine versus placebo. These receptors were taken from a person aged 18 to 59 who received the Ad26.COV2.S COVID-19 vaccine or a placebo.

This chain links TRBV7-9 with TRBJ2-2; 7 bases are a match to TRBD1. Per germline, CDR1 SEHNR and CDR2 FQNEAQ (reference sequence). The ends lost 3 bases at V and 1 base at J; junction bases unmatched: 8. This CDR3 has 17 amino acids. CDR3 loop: CASSFLPGQKNTGELFF. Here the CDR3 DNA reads TGTGCCAGCAGCTTCCTACCGGGACAGAAGAACACCGGGGAGCTGTTTTTT. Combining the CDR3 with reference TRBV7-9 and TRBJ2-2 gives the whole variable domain DTGVSQNPRHKITKRGQNVTFRCDPISEHNRLYWYRQTLGQGPEFLTYFQNEAQLEKSRLLSDRFSAERPKGSFSTLEIQRTEQGDSAMYLCASSFLPGQKNTGELFFGEGSRLTVL.

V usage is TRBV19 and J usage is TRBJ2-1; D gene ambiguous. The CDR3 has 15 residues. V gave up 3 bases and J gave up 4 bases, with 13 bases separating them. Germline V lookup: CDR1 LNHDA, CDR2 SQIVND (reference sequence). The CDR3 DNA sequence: TGTGCCAGTAGTATCGCGACGCGGCCATACAATGAGCAGTTCTTC. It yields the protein CASSIATRPYNEQFF.

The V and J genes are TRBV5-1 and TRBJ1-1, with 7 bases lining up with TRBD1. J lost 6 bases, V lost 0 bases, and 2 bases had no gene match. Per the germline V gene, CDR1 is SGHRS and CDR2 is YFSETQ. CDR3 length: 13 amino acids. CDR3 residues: CASSLGGQPEAFF. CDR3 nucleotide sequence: TGCGCCAGCAGCTTGGGGGGACAGCCTGAAGCTTTCTTT.

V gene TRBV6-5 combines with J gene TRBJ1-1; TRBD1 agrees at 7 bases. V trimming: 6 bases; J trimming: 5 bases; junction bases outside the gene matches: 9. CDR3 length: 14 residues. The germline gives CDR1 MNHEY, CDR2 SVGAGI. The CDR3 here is CASRRTGVWTEAFF. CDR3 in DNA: TGTGCCAGCAGGCGCACAGGGGTTTGGACTGAAGCTTTCTTT.

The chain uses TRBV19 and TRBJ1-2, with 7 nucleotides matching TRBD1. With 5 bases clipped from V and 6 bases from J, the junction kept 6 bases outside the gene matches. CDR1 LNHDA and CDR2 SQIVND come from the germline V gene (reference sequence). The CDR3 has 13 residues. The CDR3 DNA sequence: TGTGCCAGTAGTTCGGTCGACAGGGATGGCTACACCTTC. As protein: CASSSVDRDGYTF.

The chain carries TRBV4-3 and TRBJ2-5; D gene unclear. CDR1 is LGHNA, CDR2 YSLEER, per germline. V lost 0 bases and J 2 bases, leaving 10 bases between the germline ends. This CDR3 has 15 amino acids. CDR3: CASSQEINVQETQYF. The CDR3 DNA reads TGCGCCAGCAGCCAAGAGATCAACGTGCAAGAGACCCAGTACTTC.

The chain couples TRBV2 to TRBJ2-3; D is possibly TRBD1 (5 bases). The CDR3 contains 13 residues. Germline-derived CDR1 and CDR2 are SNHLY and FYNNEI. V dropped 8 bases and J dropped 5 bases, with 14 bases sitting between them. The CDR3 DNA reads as TGTGCCAGCGACTCAGATAGGGGAGATACGCAGTATTTT. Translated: CASDSDRGDTQYF. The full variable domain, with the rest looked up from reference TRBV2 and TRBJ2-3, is EPEVTQTPSHQVTQMGQEVILRCVPISNHLYFYWYRQILGQKVEFLVSFYNNEISEKSEIFDDQFSVERPDGSNFTLKIRSTKLEDSAMYFCASDSDRGDTQYFGPGTRLTVL.

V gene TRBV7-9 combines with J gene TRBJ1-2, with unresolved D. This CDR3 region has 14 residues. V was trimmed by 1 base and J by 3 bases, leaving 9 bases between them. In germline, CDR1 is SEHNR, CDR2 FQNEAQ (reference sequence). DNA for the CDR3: TGTGCCAGCAGCTTAGACGCATCCCACTATGGCTACACCTTC. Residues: CASSLDASHYGYTF.

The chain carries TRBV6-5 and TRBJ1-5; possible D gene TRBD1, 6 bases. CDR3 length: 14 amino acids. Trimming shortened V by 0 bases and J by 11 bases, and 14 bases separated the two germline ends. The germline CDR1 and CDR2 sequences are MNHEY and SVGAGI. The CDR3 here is CASSYSEGVGAQHF. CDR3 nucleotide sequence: TGTGCCAGCAGTTACTCGGAGGGGGTCGGGGCCCAGCATTTT.

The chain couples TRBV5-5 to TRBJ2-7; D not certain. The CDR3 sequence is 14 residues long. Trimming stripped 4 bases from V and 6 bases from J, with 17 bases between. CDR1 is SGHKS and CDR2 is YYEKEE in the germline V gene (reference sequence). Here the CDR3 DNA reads TGTGCCAGCAGCCCGGAACCCGGGTCAGGCGAGCAGTACTTC. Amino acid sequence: CASSPEPGSGEQYF. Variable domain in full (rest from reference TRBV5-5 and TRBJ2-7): DAGVTQSPTHLIKTRGQQVTLRCSPISGHKSVSWYQQVLGQGPQFIFQYYEKEERGRGNFPDRFSARQFPNYSSELNVNALLLGDSALYLCASSPEPGSGEQYFGPGTRLTVT.

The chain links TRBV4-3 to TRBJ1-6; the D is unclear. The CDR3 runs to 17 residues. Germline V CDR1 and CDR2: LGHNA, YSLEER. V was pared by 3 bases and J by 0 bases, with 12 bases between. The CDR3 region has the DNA TGCGCCAGCAGCCATCGGACCTTTAGCTCCTATAATTCACCCCTCCACTTT. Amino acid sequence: CASSHRTFSSYNSPLHF.

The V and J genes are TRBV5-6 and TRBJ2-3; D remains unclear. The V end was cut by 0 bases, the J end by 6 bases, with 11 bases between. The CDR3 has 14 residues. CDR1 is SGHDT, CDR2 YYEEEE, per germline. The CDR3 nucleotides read TGTGCCAGCAGCTTGGCCGGTGGTGTGGATACGCAGTATTTT. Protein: CASSLAGGVDTQYF.

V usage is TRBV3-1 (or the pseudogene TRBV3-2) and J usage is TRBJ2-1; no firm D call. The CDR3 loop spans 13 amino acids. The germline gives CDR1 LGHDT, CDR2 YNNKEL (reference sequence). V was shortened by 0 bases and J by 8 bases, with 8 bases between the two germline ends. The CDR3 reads CASSQETPDEQFF. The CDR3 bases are TGTGCCAGCAGCCAAGAAACCCCCGATGAGCAGTTCTTC.

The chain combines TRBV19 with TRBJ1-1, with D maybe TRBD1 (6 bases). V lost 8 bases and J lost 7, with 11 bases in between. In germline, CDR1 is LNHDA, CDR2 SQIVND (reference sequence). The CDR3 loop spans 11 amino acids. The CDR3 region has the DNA TGTGCCAGTGAATTGGACAGTGAAGCTTTCTTT. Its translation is CASELDSEAFF. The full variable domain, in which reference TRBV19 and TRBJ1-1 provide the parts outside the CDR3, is DGGITQSPKYLFRKEGQNVTLSCEQNLNHDAMYWYRQDPGQGLRLIYYSQIVNDFQKGDIAEGYSVSREKKESFPLTVTSAQKNPTAFYLCASELDSEAFFGQGTRLTVV.

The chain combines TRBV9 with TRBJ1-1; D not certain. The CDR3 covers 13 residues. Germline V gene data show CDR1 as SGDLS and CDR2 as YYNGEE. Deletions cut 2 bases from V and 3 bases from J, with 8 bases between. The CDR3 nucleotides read TGTGCCAGCAGCGTTACGAGGGACACTGAAGCTTTCTTT. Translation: CASSVTRDTEAFF.

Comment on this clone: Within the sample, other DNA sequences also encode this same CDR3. The CDR3 DNA follows: TGTGCCAGCAGCTCGGGGGGCGGGTCGTACAATGAGCAGTTCTTC. This codes for CASSSGGGSYNEQFF. The chain uses TRBV7-2 and TRBJ2-1; perhaps TRBD2 as D (7 bases). The CDR3 sequence is 15 residues long. Germline values: CDR1 SGHTA, CDR2 FQGNSA. V was cut by 4 bases and J by 4 bases, with 14 bases left in between. The full variable domain, completed using reference TRBV7-2 and TRBJ2-1, is GAGVSQSPSNKVTEKGKDVELRCDPISGHTALYWYRQSLGQGLEFLIYFQGNSAPDKSGLPSDRFSAERTGGSVSTLTIQRTQQEDSAVYLCASSSGGGSYNEQFFGPGTRLTVL.

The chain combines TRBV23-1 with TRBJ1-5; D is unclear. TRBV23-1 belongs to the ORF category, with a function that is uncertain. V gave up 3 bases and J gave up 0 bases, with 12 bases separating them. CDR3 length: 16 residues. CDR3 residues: CASSQGFRYSNQPQHF. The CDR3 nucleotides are TGCGCCAGCAGTCAGGGGTTCCGTTATAGCAATCAGCCCCAGCATTTT.

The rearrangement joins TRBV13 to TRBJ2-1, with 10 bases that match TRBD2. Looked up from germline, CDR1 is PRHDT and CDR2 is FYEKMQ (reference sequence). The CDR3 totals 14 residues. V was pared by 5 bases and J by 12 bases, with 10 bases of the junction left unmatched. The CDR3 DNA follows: TGTGCCAGCAGCCATGGGACTAGCGTGACGTCGCAGTTCTTC. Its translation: CASSHGTSVTSQFF.

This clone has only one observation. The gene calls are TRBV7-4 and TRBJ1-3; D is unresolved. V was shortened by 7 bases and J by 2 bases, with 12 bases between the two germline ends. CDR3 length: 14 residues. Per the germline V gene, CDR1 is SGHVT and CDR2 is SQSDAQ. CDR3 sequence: CASTRAPPGNTIYF. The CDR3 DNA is TGTGCCAGCACCCGGGCCCCTCCTGGAAACACCATATATTTT.

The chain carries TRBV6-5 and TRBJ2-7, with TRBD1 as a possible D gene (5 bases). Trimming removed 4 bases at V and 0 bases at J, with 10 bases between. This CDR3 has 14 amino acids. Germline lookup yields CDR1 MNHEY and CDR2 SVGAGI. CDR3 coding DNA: TGTGCCAGCAGTTCGACAGCGAGCTCCTACGAGCAGTACTTC. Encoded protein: CASSSTASSYEQYF.

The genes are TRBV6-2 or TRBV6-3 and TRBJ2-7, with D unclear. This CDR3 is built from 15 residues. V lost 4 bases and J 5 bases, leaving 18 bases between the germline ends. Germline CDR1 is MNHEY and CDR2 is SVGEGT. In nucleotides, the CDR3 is TGTGCCAGCAGTTGGGCCCCCCTCGTGTGGGACGAGCAGTACGTC. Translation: CASSWAPLVWDEQYV.

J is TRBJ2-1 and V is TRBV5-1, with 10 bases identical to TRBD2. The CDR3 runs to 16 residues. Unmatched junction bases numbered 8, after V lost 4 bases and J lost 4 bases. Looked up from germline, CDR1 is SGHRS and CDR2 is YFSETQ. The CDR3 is CASSQTISGGYNEQFF. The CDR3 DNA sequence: TGCGCCAGCAGCCAAACTATTAGCGGGGGGTACAATGAGCAGTTCTTC.

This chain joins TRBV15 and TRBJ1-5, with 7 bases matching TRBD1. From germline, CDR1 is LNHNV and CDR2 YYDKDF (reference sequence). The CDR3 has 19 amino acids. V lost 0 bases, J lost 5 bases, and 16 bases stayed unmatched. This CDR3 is CATSREPGGAIVGDQPQHF. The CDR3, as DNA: TGTGCCACCAGCAGAGAACCAGGGGGTGCGATCGTAGGAGATCAGCCCCAGCATTTT.

In DNA, the CDR3 is TGTGCCAGCAGCCAAGTAGCGGGAGGGCGGAGGGACAATGAGCAGTTCTTC. It translates to CASSQVAGGRRDNEQFF. The chain employs TRBV3-1 (or the pseudogene TRBV3-2) and TRBJ2-1, with 11 bases matching TRBD2. CDR1 is LGHDT and CDR2 is YNNKEL in the germline V gene (reference sequence). V shed 1 base and J 5 bases; nucleotides not matched to a gene: 7. The CDR3 is made up of 17 amino acids.

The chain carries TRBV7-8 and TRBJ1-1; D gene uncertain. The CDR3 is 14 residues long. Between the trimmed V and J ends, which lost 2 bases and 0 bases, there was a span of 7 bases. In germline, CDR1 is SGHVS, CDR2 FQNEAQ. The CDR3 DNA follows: TGTGCCAGCAGCTTACCCGGGCTGAACACTGAAGCTTTCTTT. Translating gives CASSLPGLNTEAFF.

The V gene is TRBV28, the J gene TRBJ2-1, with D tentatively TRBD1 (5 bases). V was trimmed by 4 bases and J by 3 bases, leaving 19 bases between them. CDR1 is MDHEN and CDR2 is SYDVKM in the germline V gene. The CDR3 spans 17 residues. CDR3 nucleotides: TGTGCCAGCAGTTCTTACGGCGTGGGTAGGGGCTACAATGAGCAGTTCTTC. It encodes CASSSYGVGRGYNEQFF.

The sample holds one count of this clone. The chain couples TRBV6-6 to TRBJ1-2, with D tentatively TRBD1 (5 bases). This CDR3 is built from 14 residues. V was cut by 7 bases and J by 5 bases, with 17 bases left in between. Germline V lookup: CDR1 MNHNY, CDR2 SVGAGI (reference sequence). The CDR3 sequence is CASTNDQGWYGYTF. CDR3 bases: TGTGCCAGCACCAACGACCAGGGTTGGTATGGCTACACCTTC.

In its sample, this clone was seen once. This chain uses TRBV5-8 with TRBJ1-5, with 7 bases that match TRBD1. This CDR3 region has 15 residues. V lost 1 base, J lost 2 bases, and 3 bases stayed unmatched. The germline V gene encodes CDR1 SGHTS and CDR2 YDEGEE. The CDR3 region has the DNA TGTGCCAGCAGCTTGCTTGGGACAGGCAATCAGCCCCAGCATTTT. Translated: CASSLLGTGNQPQHF. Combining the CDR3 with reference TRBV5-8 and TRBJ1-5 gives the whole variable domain EAGVTQSPTHLIKTRGQQATLRCSPISGHTSVYWYQQALGLGLQFLLWYDEGEERNRGNFPPRFSGRQFPNYSSELNVNALELEDSALYLCASSLLGTGNQPQHFGDGTRLSIL.

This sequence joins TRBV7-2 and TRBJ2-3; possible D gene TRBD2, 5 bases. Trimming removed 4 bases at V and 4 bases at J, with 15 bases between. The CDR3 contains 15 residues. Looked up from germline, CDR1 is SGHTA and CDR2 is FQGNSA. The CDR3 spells CASSSPPLLADTQYF. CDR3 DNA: TGTGCCAGCAGCTCTCCACCCCTACTAGCAGATACGCAGTATTTT.